The rows below give T cell receptor beta chains drawn from one sample of a study of blood T cell repertoires in COVID-19. The protocol was immunoSEQ multiplex PCR, while the TCRdb copy is restricted to in-frame clones and leaves out a portion. Of approximately 100,000 clones listed, around 82% are singletons. Sequenced sample: peripheral blood. The source is a human donor in a cohort sampled during active or convalescent COVID-19. Each CDR3 is given with its conserved first and last residue. Each record gives: CDR3 DNA, CDR3 protein, V gene, D gene, J gene, clone size. The D gene is left open where the match is weak. Clone size is shown for a subset of rows, as once, few, many or a class of expanded clone.

TGTGCCAGCAGCCAATTCGTAGCAGATACGCAGTATTTT CASSQFVADTQYF TRBV14 - TRBJ2-3 -
TGTGCCAGCAGCCCGGGGTTTAGGGGGACTAGAGAGGCAGATACGCAGTATTTT CASSPGFRGTREADTQYF TRBV7-2 TRBD2 TRBJ2-3 -
TGCGCCAGCAGCCAAGCCACCACAGGGGGGCTGTATGGCTACACCTTC CASSQATTGGLYGYTF TRBV4-1 TRBD1 TRBJ1-2 -
TGTGCCAGCAGCCACACGGGACTAGCGGGGGGAGTGGAAGAGACCCAGTACTTC CASSHTGLAGGVEETQYF TRBV7-9 TRBD2 TRBJ2-5 -
TGTGCCAGCAGTTTTAAGGGCAGGGTTCTCGACATTCAGTACTTC CASSFKGRVLDIQYF TRBV27 - TRBJ2-4 -
TGTGCCAGCAGACAGGGGGCTTCACCCCTCCACTTT CASRQGASPLHF TRBV6-5 TRBD1 TRBJ1-6 -
TGTGCCAACCAATATTTGGCCAGTTTGAACACTGAAGCTTTCTTT CANQYLASLNTEAFF TRBV6-5 - TRBJ1-1 -
TGTGCCAGCACTCGGGACAGGGACTTTAACTATGGCTACACCTTC CASTRDRDFNYGYTF TRBV6-5 TRBD1 TRBJ1-2 -
TGTGCCATCAGTAGGCAGGGGCTCGAGCAGTACTTC CAISRQGLEQYF TRBV10-3 - TRBJ2-7 -
TGTGCCAGCAGCTTAGAGGGGGAGCAGTACTTC CASSLEGEQYF TRBV13 - TRBJ2-7 -
TGTGCCAGCACCATACTCCGGACAGATTCGGAGGGCTACACCTTC CASTILRTDSEGYTF TRBV3-1/TRBV3-2 - TRBJ1-2 -
TGTGCCAGCAGACTCGGAAACACCATATATTTT CASRLGNTIYF TRBV6-5 - TRBJ1-3 few
TGCGCCAGCAGCCTAAGTCGGGGGAGGACGAACACCGGGGAGCTGTTTTTT CASSLSRGRTNTGELFF TRBV4-3 - TRBJ2-2 -
TGTGCCAGCAGTTTATGGAGGACAGCCGGCCACGGGCAGTACTTC CASSLWRTAGHGQYF TRBV28 - TRBJ2-7 -
TGTGCCAGTAGGGAGAATTGGAGGGCCGGGGAGCTGTTTTTT CASRENWRAGELFF TRBV19 - TRBJ2-2 -
TGTGCCAGCAGCACCCGGACAGGGGGCGGTTACGAGCAGTACTTC CASSTRTGGGYEQYF TRBV7-2 TRBD1 TRBJ2-7 -
TGTGCCACCAGTGGGACGGGAGAGGGGACCCAGTACTTC CATSGTGEGTQYF TRBV24-1 - TRBJ2-5 -
TGTGCCAGCAGTCTACAGGGAAGTCGCGAAAAACTGTTTTTT CASSLQGSREKLFF TRBV27 - TRBJ1-4 -
TGTGCCAGCAGTTCTTTGCACCCCCGGGACAGGGGTACCGGATACCAAGAGACCCAGTACTTC CASSSLHPRDRGTGYQETQYF TRBV2 TRBD1 TRBJ2-5 -
TGTGCCAGCAGTCGACAGGGAAACTCCTACAATGAGCAGTTCTTC CASSRQGNSYNEQFF TRBV6-5 TRBD1 TRBJ2-1 -
TGTGCCAGCAGCTTAGGGGGGCCCGGATCGGTAAAGTTCTTC CASSLGGPGSVKFF TRBV7-8 - TRBJ2-1 -
TGTGCCAGCAGCCCCCGACAGGGGGGAAATGAAAAACTGTTTTTT CASSPRQGGNEKLFF TRBV3-1/TRBV3-2 TRBD1 TRBJ1-4 -
TGTGCCAGCATCGCCCTAGCGAGCTCCTACGAGCAGTACTTC CASIALASSYEQYF TRBV28 - TRBJ2-7 -
- CASSQVGQGADRGAVF TRBV4-3 - TRBJ2-2 -
TGTGCCAGCAGTTCTCGACTAGCGGGACCGCAGGGTGAGCAGTTCTTC CASSSRLAGPQGEQFF TRBV6-2/TRBV6-3 TRBD2 TRBJ2-1 -
TGCAGTGCTAGTCGGGCGGGAACGGTATCGCAGTTCTTC CSASRAGTVSQFF TRBV20-1 - TRBJ2-1 -
TGTGCCAGCAGCTTAGACGGGGATCTGGTCACTGAAGCTTTCTTT CASSLDGDLVTEAFF TRBV7-9 - TRBJ1-1 -
TGCGCCAGCAGCCAAGTGATAGGGAGCTCCTATAATTCACCCCTCCACTTT CASSQVIGSSYNSPLHF TRBV4-1 - TRBJ1-6 -
TGTGCCAGCAGCTTAGCAGCCTCTAATGAAAAACTGTTTTTT CASSLAASNEKLFF TRBV7-2 - TRBJ1-4 -
TGTGCCAGCAGCCCCGATGGGGGACATAACGACGAGCAGTACTTC CASSPDGGHNDEQYF TRBV7-3 - TRBJ2-7 -
TGTGCCAGCAGTTTACAGGGGGAACATCAGCCCCAGCATTTT CASSLQGEHQPQHF TRBV27 TRBD1 TRBJ1-5 -
TGCGCCAGCAGTCAGACAGGGAACACTGAAGCTTTCTTT CASSQTGNTEAFF TRBV10-1 - TRBJ1-1 -
TGTGCCAGCAGCTTAGGGGCGGCGGGAGGGCCCTACGAGCAGTACTTC CASSLGAAGGPYEQYF TRBV7-2 TRBD2 TRBJ2-7 -
TGTGCCAGCAGTGGGACAGGGGGCGCTTTCTACAATGAGCAGTTCTTC CASSGTGGAFYNEQFF TRBV2 TRBD1 TRBJ2-1 -
TGCGCCAGCAGCTTGGGACAGAATCAGCCCCAGCATTTT CASSLGQNQPQHF TRBV5-1 - TRBJ1-5 few
TGTGCCAGCTCACCACAGGGACAGGGGGCCACTGAAGCTTTCTTT CASSPQGQGATEAFF TRBV18 TRBD1 TRBJ1-1 -
TGTGCCAGCAGCTTAGCCAGGGAGACCCAGTACTTC CASSLARETQYF TRBV7-2 - TRBJ2-5 few